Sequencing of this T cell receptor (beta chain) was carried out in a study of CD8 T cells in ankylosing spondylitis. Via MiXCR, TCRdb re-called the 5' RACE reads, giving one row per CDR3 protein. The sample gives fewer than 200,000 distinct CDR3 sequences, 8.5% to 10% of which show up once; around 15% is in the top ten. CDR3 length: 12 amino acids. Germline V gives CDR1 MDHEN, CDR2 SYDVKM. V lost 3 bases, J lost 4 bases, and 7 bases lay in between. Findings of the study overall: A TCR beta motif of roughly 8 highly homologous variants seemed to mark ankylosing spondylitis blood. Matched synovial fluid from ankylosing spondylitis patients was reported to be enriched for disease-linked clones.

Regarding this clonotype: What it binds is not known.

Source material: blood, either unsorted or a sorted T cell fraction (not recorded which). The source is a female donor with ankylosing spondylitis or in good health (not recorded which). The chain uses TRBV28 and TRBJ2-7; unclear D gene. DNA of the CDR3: TGTGCCAGCAGTTTTGGTAGATACGAGCAGTACTTC. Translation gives CASSFGRYEQYF.